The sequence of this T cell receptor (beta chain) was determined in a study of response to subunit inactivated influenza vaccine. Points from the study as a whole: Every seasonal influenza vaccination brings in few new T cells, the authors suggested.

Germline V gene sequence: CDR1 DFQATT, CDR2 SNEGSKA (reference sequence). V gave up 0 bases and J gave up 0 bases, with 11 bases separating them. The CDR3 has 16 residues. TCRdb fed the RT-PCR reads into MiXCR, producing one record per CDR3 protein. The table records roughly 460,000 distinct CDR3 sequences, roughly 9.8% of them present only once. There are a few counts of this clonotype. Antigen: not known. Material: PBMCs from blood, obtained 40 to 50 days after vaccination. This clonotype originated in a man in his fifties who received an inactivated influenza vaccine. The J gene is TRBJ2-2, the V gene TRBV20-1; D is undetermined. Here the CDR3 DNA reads TGCAGTGCTAGAGATTACTTACGGACGAACACCGGGGAGCTGTTTTTT. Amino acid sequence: CSARDYLRTNTGELFF.